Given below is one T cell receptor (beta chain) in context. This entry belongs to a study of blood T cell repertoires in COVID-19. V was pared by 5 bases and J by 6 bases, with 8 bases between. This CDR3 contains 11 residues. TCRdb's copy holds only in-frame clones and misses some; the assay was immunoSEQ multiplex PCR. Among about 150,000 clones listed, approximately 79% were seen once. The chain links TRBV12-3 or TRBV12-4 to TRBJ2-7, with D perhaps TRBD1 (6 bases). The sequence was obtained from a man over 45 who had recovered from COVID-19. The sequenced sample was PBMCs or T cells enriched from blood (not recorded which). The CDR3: CASSARGEQYF. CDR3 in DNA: TGTGCCAGCAGTGCCAGGGGCGAGCAGTACTTC.